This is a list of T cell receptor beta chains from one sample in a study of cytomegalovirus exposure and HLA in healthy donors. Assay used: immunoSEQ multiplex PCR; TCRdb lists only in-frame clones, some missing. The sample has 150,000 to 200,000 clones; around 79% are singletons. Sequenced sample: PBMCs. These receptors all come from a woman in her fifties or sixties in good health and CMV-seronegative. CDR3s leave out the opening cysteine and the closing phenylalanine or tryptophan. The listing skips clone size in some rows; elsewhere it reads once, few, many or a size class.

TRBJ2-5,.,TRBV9,ASSVSAGYQETQY
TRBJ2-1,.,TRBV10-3,AISESMAGEYNEQF
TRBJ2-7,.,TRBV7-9,ASSFGTPYEQY
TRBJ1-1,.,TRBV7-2,ASSLARGNTEAF
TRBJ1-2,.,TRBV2,ASSGTARNYGYT
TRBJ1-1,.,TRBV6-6,ASIYAEGWTEAF
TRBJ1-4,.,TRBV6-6,ASSQTREANEKLF
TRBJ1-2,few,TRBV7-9,ASSSGQGSYGYT
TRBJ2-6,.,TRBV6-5,ASTYRSGANVLT
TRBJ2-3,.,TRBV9,ASTTSMGSGSSDTQY
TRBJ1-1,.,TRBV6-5,ASSYSPRAEAF
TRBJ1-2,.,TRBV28,ASTPGTGYGYT
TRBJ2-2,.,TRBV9,ASSPRDMTGELF
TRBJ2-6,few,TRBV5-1,ASSLEGSGANVLT
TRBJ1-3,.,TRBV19,ASSPREGVSSISGNTIY
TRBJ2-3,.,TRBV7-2,ASRRLAASTDTQY
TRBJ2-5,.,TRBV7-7,ASSLTRSLQETQY
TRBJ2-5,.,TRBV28,ASSLGTGVAETQY
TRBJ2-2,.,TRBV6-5,ASSYSGVSNTGELF
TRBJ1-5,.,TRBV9,ASSVTPGQPQH
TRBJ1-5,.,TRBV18,ASSPLGSDQPQH
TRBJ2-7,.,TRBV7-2,ASSLELAGVGEQY
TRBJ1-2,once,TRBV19,ASSHGSGAYGYT
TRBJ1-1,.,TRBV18,ASSPETGLNTEAF
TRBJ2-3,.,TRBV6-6,ASSYVADTQY
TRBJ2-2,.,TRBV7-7,ASSATGQGIGELF
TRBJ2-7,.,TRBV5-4,ASSLSIGTGGFYEQY
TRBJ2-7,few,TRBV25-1,ASSDAAGVTSDEQY
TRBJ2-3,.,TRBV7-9,ASSLDVSDTQY
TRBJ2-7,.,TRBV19,ASSSNRGRKGYEQY
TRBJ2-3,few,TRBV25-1,ASGLAGGTDTQY
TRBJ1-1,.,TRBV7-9,SSTSGNTEAF
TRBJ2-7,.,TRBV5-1,ASSLTGTDYEQY
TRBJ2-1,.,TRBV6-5,ASSSRTSGVGNEQF
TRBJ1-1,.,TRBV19,ASSQGNTEAF
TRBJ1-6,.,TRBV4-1,ASSLDPGTVNSPLH
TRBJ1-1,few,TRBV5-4,ASSFGGPTEAF
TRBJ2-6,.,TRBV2,ASRRDSSGANVLT
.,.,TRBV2,ASSRRGKVVGEQY
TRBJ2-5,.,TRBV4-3,ASSLGPSGETQY
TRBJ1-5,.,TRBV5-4,ASSWGGEDQPQH
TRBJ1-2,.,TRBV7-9,ASSLDLVDGYT
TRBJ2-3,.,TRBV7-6,ASSLTAWVGTSGTDTQY
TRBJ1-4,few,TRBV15,ATSRDLNRVEKLF
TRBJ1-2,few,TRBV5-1,ASRQGAQGGYT
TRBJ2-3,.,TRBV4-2,ASSQERGRGTDTQY
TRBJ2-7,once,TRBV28,ASSFVRDSAFSTSGRPYEQY
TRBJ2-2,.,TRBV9,ASSVEWGLAGGTGELF
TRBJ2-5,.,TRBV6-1,ASSPGHGVSETQY
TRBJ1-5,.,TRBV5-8,ASSLVGVGRAQH
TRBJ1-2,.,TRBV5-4,ASSLVGTGGLLSYT
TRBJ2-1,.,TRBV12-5,ASGLVRLEGSSYNEQF
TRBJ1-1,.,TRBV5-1,ASSWGLEGTEAF
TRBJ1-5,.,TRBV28,ASSSRDRIDQPQH
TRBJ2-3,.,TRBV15,ATSKRRLAGGGIVTDTQY
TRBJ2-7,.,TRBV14,ASSQDRLAGIYEQY
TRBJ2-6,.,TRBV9,ASSARRLSGANVLT
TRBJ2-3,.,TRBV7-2,ASSPSTDTQY
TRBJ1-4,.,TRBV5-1,ASSWGTADEKLF